This T cell receptor (beta chain) stems from a study of blood T cells in healthy people across ages. Overall study findings and caveats: Relative to aged donors, long-lived donors carried more naive CD4+ cells and displayed higher diversity.

Per sample, extraction of total RNA gave at least 5 micrograms in every case. Per the germline V gene, CDR1 is SGHTA and CDR2 is FQGTGA. The CDR3 is 14 amino acids. V lost 1 base, J lost 4 bases, and 10 bases lay in between. Details on this clonotype: Its antigen is unknown.

A second PCR of 7 to 11 cycles used a sample-barcoded 5' primer and a J-beta primer mix. TCRdb reprocessed the 5' RACE reads with MiXCR, giving one entry per CDR3 protein. The sample holds around 1,000,000 distinct CDR3 sequences, under 30% seen once. These same records also appear under a second study, on T cells of mothers and their children. That paper notes: Related mother-child pairs showed slightly, non-significantly higher overlap than unrelated pairs.

The chain recombines TRBV7-3 with TRBJ2-5; perhaps TRBD2 as D (5 bases). The sequencing sample was made of blood. This sequence originates from a girl aged 2 to 9 in good health. The CDR3 here is CASSLMASRETQYF. DNA of the CDR3: TGTGCCAGCAGCTTAATGGCTAGCCGAGAGACCCAGTACTTC.